This passage covers 20 T cell receptor beta chains from one sample sequenced in a study of early stage breast cancer tumors (dated 2017 in TCRdb). The method was the immunoSEQ multiplex PCR assay. TCRdb limited this immuneACCESS table to in-frame rearrangements with V and J called. A share of clones is missing; checked studies link under half to unresolved V genes, and the rest is unexplained. A total of approximately 20,000 clones appear in this sample, approximately 82% of them only once. The top ten clones comprise less than 2% of the sample. Material for sequencing was blood. The receptor set was obtained from a person aged 65 to 85 with breast cancer.

This clone showed up just once. V usage is TRBV5-1 and J usage is TRBJ2-1, with 12 bases identical to TRBD2. The CDR3 totals 14 residues. The germline CDR1 and CDR2 sequences are SGHRS and YFSETQ. The junction had 6 bases not matched to a gene; V was cut back by 5 bases and J by 9 bases. The CDR3 spells CASRELAGGGEQFF. DNA for the CDR3: TGCGCCAGCAGGGAACTAGCGGGGGGAGGTGAGCAGTTCTTC.

The chain joins TRBV2 to TRBJ2-6; tentatively, D is TRBD2 (5 bases). The CDR3 is made up of 15 amino acids. V lost 3 bases, J lost 0 bases, and 6 bases lay in between. Germline V CDR1 and CDR2: SNHLY, FYNNEI. CDR3 nucleotide sequence: TGTGCCAGCAGTGACACTAGCTCTGGGGCCAACGTCCTGACTTTC. Residues: CASSDTSSGANVLTF.

A note on this clone: One junction end disagrees with the germline gene, perhaps due to a read error. The rearrangement joins TRBV5-4 to TRBJ1-4, with D hard to call. The V gene's germline CDR1 is SGHNT and CDR2 YYREEE (reference sequence). CDR3 length: 14 residues. As DNA, the CDR3 is TGTGCCAGCACCTTGGGAGGAACTAATGAAAAACTGTTTTTT. It codes for CASTLGGTNEKLFF.

The chain employs TRBV5-1 and TRBJ2-5; 9 positions agree with TRBD2. CDR1 is SGHRS and CDR2 is YFSETQ in the germline V gene. There are 15 residues in the CDR3. The V segment lost 2 bases and the J segment 10 bases; nucleotides outside the gene matches: 12. CDR3 nucleotides: TGCGCCAGCAGCTTACCTAGCGGGGACCCGGGGAGCCAGTACTTC. Its translation: CASSLPSGDPGSQYF.

This sequence joins TRBV5-1 and TRBJ2-5, with D possibly TRBD2 on 6 matching bases. The CDR3 length is 14 residues. V lost 4 bases, J lost 1 base, and 11 bases lay in between. Germline-derived CDR1 and CDR2 are SGHRS and YFSETQ. The DNA for the CDR3 is TGCGCCAGCAGCGTTGGGGGGACCCAAGAGACCCAGTACTTC. Protein: CASSVGGTQETQYF.

The chain carries TRBV9 and TRBJ1-6; no reliable D call. The CDR3 has 13 amino acids. From germline, CDR1 is SGDLS and CDR2 YYNGEE. Between the trimmed V and J ends, which lost 5 bases and 3 bases, there was a span of 6 bases. The CDR3 DNA is TGTGCCAGCAGAGGGAGCTATAATTCACCCCTCCACTTT. Amino acid sequence: CASRGSYNSPLHF.

This chain links TRBV6-6 with TRBJ1-1; weak D call: TRBD1 (6 bases). Looked up from germline, CDR1 is MNHNY and CDR2 is SVGAGI (reference sequence). This CDR3 comprises 12 residues. The CDR3, as DNA: TGTGCGATAGGGGGGGCTAAAACTGAAGCTTTCTTT. This gives the protein CAIGGAKTEAFF.

The rearrangement uses TRBV11-2 and TRBJ2-1; a possible D gene is TRBD2 (6 bases). The CDR3 covers 12 residues. Germline lookup yields CDR1 SGHAT and CDR2 FQNNGV. Trimming left V 5 bases short and J 9 bases short, with 11 bases between. CDR3 sequence: CASSGTLGEQFF. Written as DNA, the CDR3 is TGTGCCAGCAGCGGGACTCTGGGTGAGCAGTTCTTC.

V and J are TRBV15 and TRBJ2-1; 10 bases agree with TRBD2. The germline gives CDR1 LNHNV, CDR2 YYDKDF (reference sequence). V shed 4 bases and J 9 bases; nucleotides not matched to a gene: 12. This CDR3 comprises 16 residues. The CDR3 sequence: CATSTLSGGLEGEQFF. CDR3 in DNA: TGTGCCACCAGCACCCTTAGCGGGGGGTTAGAAGGTGAGCAGTTCTTC.

This chain uses TRBV27 with TRBJ1-2; the match to TRBD1 covers 9 bases. V shed 5 bases and J 6 bases; nucleotides not matched to a gene: 4. Germline CDR1 MNHEY, CDR2 SMNVEV (reference sequence). The CDR3 extends over 13 amino acids. This CDR3 reads CASSPRTGDGYTF. CDR3 bases: TGTGCCAGCAGTCCCAGGACAGGGGATGGCTACACCTTC.

The chain combines TRBV18 with TRBJ2-1; 12 nucleotides align to TRBD2. The CDR3 sequence is 16 residues long. The V gene's germline CDR1 is KGHSH and CDR2 LQKENI. J gave up 15 bases and V 1 base, and 13 bases lay outside the gene matches. CDR3 loop: CASSPLMTSGGTGLFF. CDR3 in DNA: TGTGCCAGCTCACCACTGATGACTAGCGGGGGTACCGGGCTGTTCTTC.

CDR3 in DNA: TGTGCCACAGGAGGGGAGGCTTCAACTAATGAAAAACTGTTTTTT. As protein: CATGGEASTNEKLFF. The gene calls are TRBV28 and TRBJ1-4; TRBD1 might be the D (5 bases). Germline V CDR1 and CDR2: MDHEN, SYDVKM. Trimming removed 10 bases from V and 0 bases from J, with 15 bases in between. The CDR3 extends over 15 amino acids.

The V gene is TRBV19, the J gene TRBJ1-2; 8 bases agree with TRBD1. In germline, CDR1 is LNHDA, CDR2 SQIVND (reference sequence). V shed 7 bases and J 7 bases; nucleotides not matched to a gene: 20. The CDR3 is made up of 17 amino acids. CDR3 nucleotides: TGTGCCAGTACCCTAAATGGGGGAAGGACAGGGTTTTCTGGCTACACCTTC. It is translated as CASTLNGGRTGFSGYTF.

The rearrangement joins TRBV7-2 to TRBJ1-5; no clear D. This CDR3 contains 16 residues. The V and J ends lost 2 bases and 4 bases respectively, with 15 bases between them. Germline-derived CDR1 and CDR2 are SGHTA and FQGNSA. The CDR3 loop is CASSLPSGVGNQPQHF. CDR3 sequence (DNA): TGTGCCAGCAGCTTACCAAGCGGGGTCGGTAATCAGCCCCAGCATTTT.

This clone came up a few times. This rearrangement joins TRBV10-3 to TRBJ1-2; a possible D gene is TRBD1 (5 bases). The CDR3 runs to 13 residues. V shed 3 bases and J shed 7 bases, with 12 bases lying between them. Per germline, CDR1 ENHRY and CDR2 SYGVKD. CDR3 sequence (DNA): TGTGCCATCAGTGACACGGAAAGGGGTGGCTACACCTTC. Its translation is CAISDTERGGYTF.

This rearrangement joins TRBV19 to TRBJ1-3; D unclear. The V end lost 3 bases, the J end lost 2 bases, and 8 bases lay between the germline ends. Germline V gene data show CDR1 as LNHDA and CDR2 as SQIVND (reference sequence). The CDR3 sequence is 14 residues long. The CDR3 DNA sequence: TGTGCCAGTAGTATGCACGGAGCTGGAAACACCATATATTTT. Its translation: CASSMHGAGNTIYF.

The V gene is TRBV7-3, the J gene TRBJ2-5; D might be TRBD2 (7 bases). CDR1 and CDR2 from the germline V gene are SGHTA and FQGTGA. V was clipped by 5 bases and J by 2 bases, with 15 bases between them. This CDR3 is 15 amino acids long. This CDR3 reads CASSQGSGVQETQYF. CDR3 DNA: TGTGCCAGCAGCCAGGGGAGCGGGGTTCAAGAGACCCAGTACTTC.

This rearrangement joins TRBV7-9 to TRBJ2-3, with 7 positions matching TRBD2. The CDR3 is made up of 15 amino acids. Trimming at V came to 5 bases and at J to 0 bases, leaving 5 bases not matched to a gene. CDR1 and CDR2 (germline): SEHNR, FQNEAQ (reference sequence). The CDR3 DNA follows: TGTGCCAGCAGCCCACGCGGGGGTAGCACAGATACGCAGTATTTT. It specifies CASSPRGGSTDTQYF.

This clone was seen more than once but under ten times. The V and J genes are TRBV5-1 and TRBJ1-6, with 7 bases lining up with TRBD1. The germline V gene encodes CDR1 SGHRS and CDR2 YFSETQ. J lost 6 bases, V lost 0 bases, and 3 bases had no gene match. There are 15 residues in the CDR3. CDR3 protein: CASSLAPGGNSPLHF. CDR3 DNA: TGCGCCAGCAGCTTGGCACCAGGGGGTAATTCACCCCTCCACTTT.

The chain has TRBV5-1 and TRBJ1-3; no clear D gene. Germline V gene data show CDR1 as SGHRS and CDR2 as YFSETQ. V was shortened by 3 bases and J by 0 bases, with 10 bases between the two germline ends. This CDR3 contains 15 residues. CDR3 in amino acids: CASSSEGLSGNTIYF. The CDR3 DNA is TGCGCCAGCAGCTCGGAGGGCCTCTCTGGAAACACCATATATTTT.